The 15 T cell receptor beta chains below were found in one sample sequenced in a study of T cells expressing NK-cell markers. TCRdb reprocessed the 5' RACE reads and keeps a single row for each CDR3 protein, giving no DNA. The sample table includes some 150,000 distinct CDR3 sequences. Sequencing used blood T cells: a sorted CD56 or NKG2C T cell subset, CD4+ or CD8+ T cells, or bulk PBMC T cells (not recorded which). The receptors were gathered from a man in his late teens or twenties in good health.

The V gene is TRBV30, the J gene TRBJ2-1. The CDR3 has 15 residues. Per germline, CDR1 GTSNPN and CDR2 SVGIG (reference sequence). CDR3 sequence reads: CAWTGREQSYNEQFF. The full variable domain, in which reference TRBV30 and TRBJ2-1 provide the parts outside the CDR3, is SQTIHQWPATLVQPVGSPLSLECTVEGTSNPNLYWYRQAAGRGLQLLFYSVGIGQISSEVPQNLSASRPQDRQFILSSKKLLLSDSGFYLCAWTGREQSYNEQFFGPGTRLTVL.

This chain uses TRBV19 with TRBJ1-3. Per the germline V gene, CDR1 is LNHDA and CDR2 is SQIVND (reference sequence). The CDR3 is 11 amino acids. The CDR3 protein is CASLTGNTIYF.

The rearrangement uses TRBV4-3 and TRBJ2-1; TCRdb calls TRBD2, which cannot be checked without DNA. CDR3 length equals 18 residues. Germline V CDR1 and CDR2: LGHNA, YSLEER. This CDR3 reads CASSPAFEGLEGSNEQFF.

V is TRBV4-3 and J is TRBJ2-2; TCRdb designates TRBD2, a call that cannot be tested without DNA. The length of the CDR3 is 18 residues. Per the germline V gene, CDR1 is LGHNA and CDR2 is YSLEER. The CDR3: CASSQDGLAGVNTGELFF.

The genes are TRBV6-4 and TRBJ1-2; the TCRdb D gene call, TRBD1, has no DNA to confirm it. This CDR3 is 13 amino acids long. CDR1 and CDR2 from the germline V gene are MRHNA and SNTAGT. The chain's CDR3 is CASRGQGDYGYTF.

The genes are TRBV7-3 and TRBJ2-5; TCRdb calls TRBD1, which cannot be checked without DNA. The CDR3 runs 15 residues. Germline CDR1 reads SGHTA; CDR2 reads FQGTGA. The CDR3 spells CASSLLSGHQETQYF.

The V call is TRBV12-5, the J call TRBJ2-2; TCRdb's D call of TRBD1 is untestable without DNA. The germline V gene has CDR1 LGHNT and CDR2 FRNRAP. This CDR3 region has 14 residues. CDR3 loop: CASGPGSMTGELFF.

The chain is built from TRBV4-3 and TRBJ2-1. CDR3 length: 15 residues. Germline V CDR1 and CDR2: LGHNA, YSLEER. The CDR3 region is CASSQVREMGNEQFF.

The chain combines TRBV27 with TRBJ2-7; TCRdb calls TRBD1, which cannot be checked without DNA. Per the germline V gene, CDR1 is MNHEY and CDR2 is SMNVEV (reference sequence). CDR3 length: 13 residues. This CDR3 is CASSFGAPYEQYF.

The chain carries TRBV28 and TRBJ2-1; the TCRdb D gene call, TRBD2, has no DNA to confirm it. Looked up from germline, CDR1 is MDHEN and CDR2 is SYDVKM. The length of the CDR3 is 15 residues. The CDR3 is CASREAGNSYNEQFF.

The rearrangement links TRBV29-1 to TRBJ1-4; the D call of TRBD1 rests on TCRdb alone, since no DNA is present to check it. Looked up from germline, CDR1 is SQVTM and CDR2 is ANQGSEA. The CDR3 has 14 amino acids. CDR3 region: CSVVYSQGAGKLFF.

The V call is TRBV27, the J call TRBJ2-3; with no DNA, the TCRdb D assignment of TRBD1 cannot be verified. The CDR3 is 15 residues long. CDR1 MNHEY and CDR2 SMNVEV come from the germline V gene (reference sequence). The CDR3 here is CASSLWAAQMDTQYF.

The chain carries TRBV28 and TRBJ2-1. CDR3 length: 14 amino acids. Germline CDR1 and CDR2: MDHEN and SYDVKM. The CDR3 protein is CASREPGPYNEQFF.

V gene TRBV7-9 combines with J gene TRBJ2-7; TCRdb's D call, TRBD2, is unchecked because there is no DNA. The germline V gene encodes CDR1 SEHNR and CDR2 FQNEAQ (reference sequence). CDR3 length: 17 residues. The CDR3 is CASSLTQTSGSPYEQYF.

The chain couples TRBV2 to TRBJ2-1. This CDR3 has 13 residues. Germline-derived CDR1 and CDR2 are SNHLY and FYNNEI. The CDR3 sequence: CASSPLSLLEQFF.